Sequencing of this T cell receptor beta chain was carried out in a study of blood T cell repertoires in COVID-19 (dated by TCRdb to the early 2020s). Notes on the research overall: Collaborator samples came from the United States, Italy and Spain and covered acute and convalescent phases of COVID-19. The prospective study material was composed of cDNA or gDNA derived from T cells, B-cell-depleted T cells, or PBMCs. The sample metadata nearly always contained a de-identified subject ID, COVID-19 status, age in years and sex. The samples were drawn from two sources: the first 160 participants of the ongoing ImmuneRACE study, and 950 to 1,500 subjects contributed by 6 global collaborators. Subjects who had been exposed to COVID-19, were actively infected with it, or had recovered from it provided the deeply sampled blood TCRbeta repertoires that made up the dataset. The repertoires were released in a freely available public database intended as a resource for research on the immune response to SARS-CoV-2. Where HLA class I and class II types were available, the types were taken from metadata supplied by the sample provider, not from assay-based typing.

Study-wide conclusions, independent of this receptor: Clinical and demographic metadata were provided uncurated, with the amount varying by source and participant.

The immunoSEQ Assay, a bias-controlled multiplex PCR, was used to amplify TCRbeta CDR3 regions from genomic DNA. From the authors' description of their analysis: The number of nucleated cells in each sample was estimated from the amplification of reference gene primers within the assay. To quantify the absolute abundance of each unique TCRbeta CDR3 rearrangement, sequence reads were collapsed and filtered. Productive Simpson clonality was computed per sample as the square root of Simpson's diversity index over productive rearrangements. What TCRdb holds here is the immuneACCESS table cut down to in-frame rearrangements. Part of the clones is not present; checked against another copy, under half of the missing clones reflect an unresolved V gene, and the others are unexplained. For V, J and clone size, that table is used; D and trimming come from the DNA. Within this sample are about 300,000 clones, with about nine tenths of them counted one time only. Of the sample, about 4% falls within the top ten clones.

CDR1 SGHTA and CDR2 FQGNSA are derived from the germline V gene. The junction carries 9 bases between V and J, which are trimmed by 2 bases and 4 bases respectively. From the cysteine up to the phenylalanine, the CDR3 has a length of 14 residues. Solely the CDR3 DNA is kept, with 42 bases framed from the first base. This clone was found a few times. Its antigen is not yet known. No clone much larger than this one lies a single base away; base qualities are absent. In the prospective study, participants were roughly 18 to 100 years old, resided in 24 geographic areas of the United States, and were enrolled through a virtual design. In the prospective study, cohorts were assigned on the basis of participant-reported clinical history obtained from a screening survey and a study questionnaire. Recovered participants in ImmuneRACE Cohort 3 were defined as having two consecutive negative NP/OP PCR tests, clearance from a healthcare professional, or resolution of symptoms. Each participant in the prospective study had whole blood, serum and a nasopharyngeal or oropharyngeal swab collected by mobile phlebotomists. Participants in the prospective study had the option to provide additional blood draws and questionnaires over an approximately 2-month period. Prospective study blood samples were shipped either frozen or at room temperature before DNA extraction.

The chain employs TRBV7-2 and TRBJ1-5, with a weak D call of TRBD1 (5 bases match). The sequenced sample consisted of PBMCs or T cells enriched from blood (not recorded which). The source of this sequence is a man aged 30 to 45 who had recovered from COVID-19. The nucleotide sequence is TGTGCCAGCAGCTTAAAATCAGGGAATCAGCCCCAGCATTTT. It codes for CASSLKSGNQPQHF.